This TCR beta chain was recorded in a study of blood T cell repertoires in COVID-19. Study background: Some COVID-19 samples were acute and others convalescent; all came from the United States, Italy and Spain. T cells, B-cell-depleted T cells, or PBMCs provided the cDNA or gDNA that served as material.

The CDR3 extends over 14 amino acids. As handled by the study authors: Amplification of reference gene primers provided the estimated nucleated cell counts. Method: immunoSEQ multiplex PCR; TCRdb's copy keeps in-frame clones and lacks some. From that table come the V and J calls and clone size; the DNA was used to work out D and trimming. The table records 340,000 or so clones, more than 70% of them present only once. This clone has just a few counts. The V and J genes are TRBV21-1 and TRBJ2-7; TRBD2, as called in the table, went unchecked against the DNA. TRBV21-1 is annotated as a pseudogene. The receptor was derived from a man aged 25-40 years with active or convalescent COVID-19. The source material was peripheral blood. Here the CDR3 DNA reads TGTGCCAGCAGCATCCTCCCTAGCGTTTGCGAGCAGTACTTC. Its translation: CASSILPSVCEQYF.